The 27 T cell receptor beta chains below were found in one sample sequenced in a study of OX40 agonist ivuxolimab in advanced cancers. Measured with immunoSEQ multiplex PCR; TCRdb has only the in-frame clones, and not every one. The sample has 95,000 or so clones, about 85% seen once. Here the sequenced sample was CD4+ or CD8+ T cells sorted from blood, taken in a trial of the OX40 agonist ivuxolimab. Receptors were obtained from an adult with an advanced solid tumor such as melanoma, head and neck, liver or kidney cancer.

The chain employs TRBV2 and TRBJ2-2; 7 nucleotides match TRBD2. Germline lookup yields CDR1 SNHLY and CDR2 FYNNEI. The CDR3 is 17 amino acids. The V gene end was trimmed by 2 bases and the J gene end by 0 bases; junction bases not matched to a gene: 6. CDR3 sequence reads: CASSELLAASNTGELFF. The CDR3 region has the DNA TGTGCCAGCAGTGAACTCCTAGCGGCGTCGAACACCGGGGAGCTGTTTTTT.

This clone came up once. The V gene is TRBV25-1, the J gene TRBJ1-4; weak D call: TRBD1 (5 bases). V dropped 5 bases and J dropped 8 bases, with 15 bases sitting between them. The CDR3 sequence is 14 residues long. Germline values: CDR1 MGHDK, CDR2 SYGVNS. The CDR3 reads CASSWGGTDEKLFF. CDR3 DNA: TGTGCCAGCAGTTGGGGGGGAACAGACGAAAAACTGTTTTTT.

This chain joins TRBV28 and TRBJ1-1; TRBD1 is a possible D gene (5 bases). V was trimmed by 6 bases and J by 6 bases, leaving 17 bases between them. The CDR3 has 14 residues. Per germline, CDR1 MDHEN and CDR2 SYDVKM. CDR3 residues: CASSPRGWQPEAFF. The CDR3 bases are TGTGCCAGCAGCCCCCGGGGGTGGCAGCCTGAAGCTTTCTTT.

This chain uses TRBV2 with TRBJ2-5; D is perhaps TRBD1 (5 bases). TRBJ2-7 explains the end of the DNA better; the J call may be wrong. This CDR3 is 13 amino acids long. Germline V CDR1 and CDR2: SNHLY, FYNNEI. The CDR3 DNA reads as TGTGCCAGCAGTCCGCGACAGATCTACGAGCAGTACTTC. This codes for CASSPRQIYEQYF.

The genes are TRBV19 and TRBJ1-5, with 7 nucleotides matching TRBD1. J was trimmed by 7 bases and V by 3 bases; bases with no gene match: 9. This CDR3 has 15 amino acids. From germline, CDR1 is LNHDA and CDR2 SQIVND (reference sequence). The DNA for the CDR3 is TGTGCCAGTAGTATTCCGGGACAGATAAACCAGCCCCAGCATTTT. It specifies CASSIPGQINQPQHF.

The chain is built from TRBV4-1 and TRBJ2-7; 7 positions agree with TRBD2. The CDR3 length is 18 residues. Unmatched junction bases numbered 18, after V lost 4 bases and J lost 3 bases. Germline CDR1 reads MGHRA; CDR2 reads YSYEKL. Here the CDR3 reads CASSRTIPNAGANYEQYF. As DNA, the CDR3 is TGCGCCAGCAGCCGAACTATCCCCAATGCGGGAGCCAACTACGAGCAGTACTTC.

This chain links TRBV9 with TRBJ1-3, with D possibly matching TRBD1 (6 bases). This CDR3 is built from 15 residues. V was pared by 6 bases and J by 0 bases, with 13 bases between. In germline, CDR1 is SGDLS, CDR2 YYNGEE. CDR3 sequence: CASTKDRSSGNTIYF. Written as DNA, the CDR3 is TGTGCCAGCACCAAAGACAGGAGCTCTGGAAACACCATATATTTT.

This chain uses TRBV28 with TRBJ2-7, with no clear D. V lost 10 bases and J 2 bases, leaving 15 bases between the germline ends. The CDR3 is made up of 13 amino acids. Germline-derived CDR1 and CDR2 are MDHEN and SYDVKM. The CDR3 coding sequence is TGTGCCATCTCCCTACCCTCTACCTACGAGCAGTACTTC. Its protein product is CAISLPSTYEQYF. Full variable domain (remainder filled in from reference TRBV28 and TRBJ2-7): DVKVTQSSRYLVKRTGEKVFLECVQDMDHENMFWYRQDPGLGLRLIYFSYDVKMKEKGDIPEGYSVSREKKERFSLILESASTNQTSMYLCAISLPSTYEQYFGPGTRLTVT.

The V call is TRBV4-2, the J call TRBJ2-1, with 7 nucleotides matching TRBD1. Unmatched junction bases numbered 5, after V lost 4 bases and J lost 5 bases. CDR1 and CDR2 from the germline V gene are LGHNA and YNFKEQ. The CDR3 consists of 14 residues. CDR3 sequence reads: CASSRPGQNNEQFF. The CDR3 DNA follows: TGTGCCAGCAGCCGCCCGGGACAGAACAATGAGCAGTTCTTC.

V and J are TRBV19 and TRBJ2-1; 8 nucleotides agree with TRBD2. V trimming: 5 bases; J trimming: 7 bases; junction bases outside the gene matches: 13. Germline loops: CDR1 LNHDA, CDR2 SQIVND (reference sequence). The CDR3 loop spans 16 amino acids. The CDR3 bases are TGTGCCAGTAGTCCCACGTCCGGGAGGGCTTGGAATGAGCAGTTCTTC. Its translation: CASSPTSGRAWNEQFF.

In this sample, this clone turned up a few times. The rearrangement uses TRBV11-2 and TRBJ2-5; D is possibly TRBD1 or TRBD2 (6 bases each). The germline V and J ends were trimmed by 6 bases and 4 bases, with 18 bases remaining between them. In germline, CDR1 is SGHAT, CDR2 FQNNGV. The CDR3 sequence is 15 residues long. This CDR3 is CASRPRWRGLETQYF. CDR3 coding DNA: TGTGCCAGCAGGCCTCGTTGGAGGGGGTTAGAGACCCAGTACTTC.

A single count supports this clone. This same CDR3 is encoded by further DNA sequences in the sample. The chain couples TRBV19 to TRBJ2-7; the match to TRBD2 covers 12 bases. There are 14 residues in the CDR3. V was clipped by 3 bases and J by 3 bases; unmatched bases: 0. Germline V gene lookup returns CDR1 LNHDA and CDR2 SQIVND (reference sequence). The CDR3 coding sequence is TGTGCCAGTAGTATGGGACTAGCGGGCTACGAGCAGTACTTC. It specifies CASSMGLAGYEQYF. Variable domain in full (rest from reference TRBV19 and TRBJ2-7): DGGITQSPKYLFRKEGQNVTLSCEQNLNHDAMYWYRQDPGQGLRLIYYSQIVNDFQKGDIAEGYSVSREKKESFPLTVTSAQKNPTAFYLCASSMGLAGYEQYFGPGTRLTVT.

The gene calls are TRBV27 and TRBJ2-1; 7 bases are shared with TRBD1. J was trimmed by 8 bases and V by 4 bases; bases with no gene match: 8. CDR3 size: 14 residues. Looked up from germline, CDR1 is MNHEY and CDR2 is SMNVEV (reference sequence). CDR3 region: CASSSNRGPHEQFF. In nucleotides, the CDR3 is TGTGCCAGCAGTTCGAACAGGGGACCGCATGAGCAGTTCTTC.

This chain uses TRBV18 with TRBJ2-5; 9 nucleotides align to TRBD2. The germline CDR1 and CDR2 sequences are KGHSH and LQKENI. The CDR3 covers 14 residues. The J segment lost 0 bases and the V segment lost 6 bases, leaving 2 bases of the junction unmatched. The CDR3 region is CASSPSGNQETQYF. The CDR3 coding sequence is TGTGCCAGCTCCCCTAGCGGGAACCAAGAGACCCAGTACTTC.

The CDR3: CASSFGLNNEQFF. The CDR3 region has the DNA TGTGCCAGCAGCTTTGGGTTGAACAATGAGCAGTTCTTC. V usage is TRBV7-9 and J usage is TRBJ2-1; D gene uncertain. Trimming removed 3 bases at V and 5 bases at J, with 8 bases between. The CDR3 loop spans 13 amino acids. Germline V gene data show CDR1 as SEHNR and CDR2 as FQNEAQ (reference sequence). The full variable domain, completed using reference TRBV7-9 and TRBJ2-1, is DTGVSQNPRHKITKRGQNVTFRCDPISEHNRLYWYRQTLGQGPEFLTYFQNEAQLEKSRLLSDRFSAERPKGSFSTLEIQRTEQGDSAMYLCASSFGLNNEQFFGPGTRLTVL.

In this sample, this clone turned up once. The CDR3 sequence: CASSQDRLSFGEQFF. The CDR3 coding sequence is TGCGCCAGCAGCCAAGACAGACTTTCGTTTGGGGAGCAGTTCTTC. The V gene is TRBV4-1, the J gene TRBJ2-1; no firm D call. Germline V gives CDR1 MGHRA, CDR2 YSYEKL. V lost 0 bases to trimming and J lost 10 bases, with 16 bases between them. The CDR3 has 15 amino acids.

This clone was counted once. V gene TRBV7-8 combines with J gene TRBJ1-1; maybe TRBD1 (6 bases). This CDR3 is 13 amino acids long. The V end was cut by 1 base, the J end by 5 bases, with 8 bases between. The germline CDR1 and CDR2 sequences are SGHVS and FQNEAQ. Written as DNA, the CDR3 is TGTGCCAGCAGCTTAGATACAGGGACTGAAGCTTTCTTT. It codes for CASSLDTGTEAFF.

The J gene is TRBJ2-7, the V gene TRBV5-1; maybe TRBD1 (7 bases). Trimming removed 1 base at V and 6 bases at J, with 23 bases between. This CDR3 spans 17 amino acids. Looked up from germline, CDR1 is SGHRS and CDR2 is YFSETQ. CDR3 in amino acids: CASSLSGLAGTVAEQYF. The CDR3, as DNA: TGCGCCAGCAGCTTGTCGGGTTTGGCGGGGACAGTTGCCGAGCAGTACTTC.

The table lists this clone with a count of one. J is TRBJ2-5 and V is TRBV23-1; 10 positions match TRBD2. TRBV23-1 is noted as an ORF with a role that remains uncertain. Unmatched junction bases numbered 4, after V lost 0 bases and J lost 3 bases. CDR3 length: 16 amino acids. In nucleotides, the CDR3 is TGCGCCAGCAGTCAATCGGGGGGACTAGCGAAAGAGACCCAGTACTTC. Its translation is CASSQSGGLAKETQYF.

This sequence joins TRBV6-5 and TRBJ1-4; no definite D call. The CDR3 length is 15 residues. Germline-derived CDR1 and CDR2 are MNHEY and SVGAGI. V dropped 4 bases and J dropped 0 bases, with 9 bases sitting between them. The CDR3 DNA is TGTGCCAGCAGTTCCCGGGTCCCAACTAATGAAAAACTGTTTTTT. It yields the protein CASSSRVPTNEKLFF.

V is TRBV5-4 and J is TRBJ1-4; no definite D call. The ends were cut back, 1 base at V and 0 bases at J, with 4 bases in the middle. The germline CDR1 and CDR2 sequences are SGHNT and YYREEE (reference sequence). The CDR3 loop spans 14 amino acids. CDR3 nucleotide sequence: TGTGCCAGCAGCTTGAACCCAACTAATGAAAAACTGTTTTTT. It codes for CASSLNPTNEKLFF.

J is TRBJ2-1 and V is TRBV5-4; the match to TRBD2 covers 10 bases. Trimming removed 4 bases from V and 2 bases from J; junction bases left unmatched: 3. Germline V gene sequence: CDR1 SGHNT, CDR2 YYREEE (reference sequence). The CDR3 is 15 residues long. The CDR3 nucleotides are TGTGCCAGCAGCCCTCTAGCGGGAGCCTACAATGAGCAGTTCTTC. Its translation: CASSPLAGAYNEQFF.

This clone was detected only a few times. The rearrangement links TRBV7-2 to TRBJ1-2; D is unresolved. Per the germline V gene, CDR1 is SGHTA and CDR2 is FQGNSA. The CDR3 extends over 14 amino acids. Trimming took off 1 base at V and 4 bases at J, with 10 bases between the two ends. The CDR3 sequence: CASSLDMGGYGYTF. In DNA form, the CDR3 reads TGTGCCAGCAGCTTAGACATGGGTGGCTATGGCTACACCTTC.

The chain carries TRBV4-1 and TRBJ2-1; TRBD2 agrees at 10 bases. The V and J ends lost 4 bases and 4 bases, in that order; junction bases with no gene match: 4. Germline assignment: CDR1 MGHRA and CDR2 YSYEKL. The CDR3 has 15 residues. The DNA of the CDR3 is TGCGCCAGCAGCCTAGCGGGGGGCGTTTACAATGAGCAGTTCTTC. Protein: CASSLAGGVYNEQFF.

The CDR3 DNA reads TGCGCCAGCAGCCAAGACTGGCAGGGGTCCGGCGAGCAGTACTTC. Translating it yields CASSQDWQGSGEQYF. V is TRBV4-3 and J is TRBJ2-5; weak D call: TRBD1 (6 bases). The end of the DNA fits TRBJ2-7 better, so the J call may be wrong. This CDR3 is 15 amino acids long. From germline, CDR1 is LGHNA and CDR2 YSLEER.

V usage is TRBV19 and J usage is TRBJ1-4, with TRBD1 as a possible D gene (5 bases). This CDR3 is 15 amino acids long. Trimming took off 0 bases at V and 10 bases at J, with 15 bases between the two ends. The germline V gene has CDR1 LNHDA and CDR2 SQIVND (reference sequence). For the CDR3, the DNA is TGTGCCAGTAGTATAGATCGAGAAACGAGGGGAAAACTGTTTTTT. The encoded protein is CASSIDRETRGKLFF. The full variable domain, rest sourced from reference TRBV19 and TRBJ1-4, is DGGITQSPKYLFRKEGQNVTLSCEQNLNHDAMYWYRQDPGQGLRLIYYSQIVNDFQKGDIAEGYSVSREKKESFPLTVTSAQKNPTAFYLCASSIDRETRGKLFFGSGTQLSVL.

CDR3 loop: CASSKVRRQLPGYTF. The CDR3 DNA is TGTGCCAGCAGCAAAGTAAGGAGACAGCTCCCTGGCTACACCTTC. This chain uses TRBV21-1 with TRBJ1-2; TRBD1, the table's D call, lacks a check against the DNA. TRBV21-1 is a documented pseudogene. This CDR3 is built from 15 residues.